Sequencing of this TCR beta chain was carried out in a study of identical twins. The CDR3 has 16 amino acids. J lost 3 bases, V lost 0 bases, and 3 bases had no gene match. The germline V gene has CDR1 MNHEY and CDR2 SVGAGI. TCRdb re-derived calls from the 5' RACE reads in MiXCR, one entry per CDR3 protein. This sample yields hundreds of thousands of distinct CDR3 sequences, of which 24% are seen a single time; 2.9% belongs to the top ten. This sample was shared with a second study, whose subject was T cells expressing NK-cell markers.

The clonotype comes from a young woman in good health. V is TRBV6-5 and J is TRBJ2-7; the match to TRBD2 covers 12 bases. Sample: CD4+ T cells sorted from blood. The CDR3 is CASSYSLAGGSYEQYF. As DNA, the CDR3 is TGTGCCAGCAGTTACTCCCTAGCGGGAGGGAGCTACGAGCAGTACTTC.